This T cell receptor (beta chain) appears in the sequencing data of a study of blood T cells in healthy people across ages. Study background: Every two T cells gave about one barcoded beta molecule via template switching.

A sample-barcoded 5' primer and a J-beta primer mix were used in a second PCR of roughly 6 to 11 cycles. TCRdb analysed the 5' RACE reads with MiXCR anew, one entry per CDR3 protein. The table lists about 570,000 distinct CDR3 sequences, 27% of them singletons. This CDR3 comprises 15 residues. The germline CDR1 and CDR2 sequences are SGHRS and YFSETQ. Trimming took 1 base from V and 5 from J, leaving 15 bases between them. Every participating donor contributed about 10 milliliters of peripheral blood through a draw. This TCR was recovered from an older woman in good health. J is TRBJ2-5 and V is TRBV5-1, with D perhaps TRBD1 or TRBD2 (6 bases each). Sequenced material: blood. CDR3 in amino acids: CASSLYREASETQYF. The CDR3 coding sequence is TGCGCCAGCAGCTTGTACAGGGAGGCTTCGGAGACCCAGTACTTC.